This TCR beta chain appears in the sequencing data of a study of neurological immune-mediated disorders. General observations from the study: Across subjects, no CDR3 amino acid sequence appeared in expanded clones of more than one subject, a finding that suggested private repertoires in all groups. Multiple sclerosis patients had less TCR clonal expansion than even healthy controls, unlike HTLV-1-associated myelopathy.

There are 15 residues in the CDR3. Deletions cut 0 bases from V and 1 base from J, with 12 bases between. CDR1 DFQATT and CDR2 SNEGSKA come from the germline V gene (reference sequence). This clonotype has ten or more counts. Its antigen is undetermined. Each sorted-subset library came from 900,000 to 1,000,000 CD4+ or CD8+ T cells. A single run covered 15-18 subjects with over 170 million TCR-beta sequences. One entry per CDR3 protein results from TCRdb running MiXCR on the 5' RACE reads. Here the sample spans around 33,000 distinct CDR3 sequences, roughly 25% being singletons. The source of this sequence is a man aged 50 or older with HTLV-1-associated myelopathy (HAM/TSP). This sequence joins TRBV20-1 and TRBJ2-5, with D possibly TRBD2 on 6 matching bases. Sequenced material: CD4+ T cells from blood. CDR3 bases: TGCAGTGCTAGAGAGGGAAGGGACTTCCAAGAGACCCAGTACTTC. Translating it yields CSAREGRDFQETQYF.